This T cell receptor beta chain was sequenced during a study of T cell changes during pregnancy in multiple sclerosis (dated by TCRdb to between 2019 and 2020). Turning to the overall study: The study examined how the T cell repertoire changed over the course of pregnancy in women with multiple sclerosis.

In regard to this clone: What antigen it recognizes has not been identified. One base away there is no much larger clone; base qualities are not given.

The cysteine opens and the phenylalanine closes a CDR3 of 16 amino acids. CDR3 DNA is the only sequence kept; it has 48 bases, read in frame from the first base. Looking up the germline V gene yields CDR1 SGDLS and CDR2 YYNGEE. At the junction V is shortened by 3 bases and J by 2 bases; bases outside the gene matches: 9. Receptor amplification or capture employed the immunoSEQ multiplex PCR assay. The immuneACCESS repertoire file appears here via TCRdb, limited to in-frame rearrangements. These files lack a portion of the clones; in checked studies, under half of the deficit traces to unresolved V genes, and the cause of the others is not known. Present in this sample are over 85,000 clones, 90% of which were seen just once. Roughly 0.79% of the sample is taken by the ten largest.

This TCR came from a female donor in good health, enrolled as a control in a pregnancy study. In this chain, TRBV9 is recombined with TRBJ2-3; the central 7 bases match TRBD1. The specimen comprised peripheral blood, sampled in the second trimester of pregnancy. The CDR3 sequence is CASSAGPTGFTDTQYF. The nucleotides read TGTGCCAGCAGCGCCGGACCGACAGGGTTCACAGATACGCAGTATTTT.